The entry below describes one TCR beta chain. Antigen: not known. In the PCR, 60 Vbeta and 13 Jbeta primers were used. Data came from immunoSEQ multiplex PCR; TCRdb stores just in-frame clones and leaves some out. Of some 110,000 clones listed, around 75% are singletons. The record originates from a study of cytomegalovirus exposure and HLA in healthy donors. Study-level results: The availability of immune exposure information extended only to CMV serostatus.

Per the germline V gene, CDR1 is LNHDA and CDR2 is SQIVND (reference sequence). The V and J ends lost 4 bases and 2 bases, in that order; junction bases with no gene match: 24. CDR3 length: 23 residues. The chain joins TRBV19 to TRBJ2-3, with 13 bases aligning to TRBD2. The specimen was PBMCs. The TCR sequence derives from a male donor in good health and CMV-seropositive. CDR3 residues: CASSRDSPHTQGTSGTLTDTQYF. The CDR3 DNA follows: TGTGCCAGTAGTAGGGACTCCCCCCACACCCAAGGGACTAGCGGGACCCTCACAGATACGCAGTATTTT.